Shown below are 5 T cell receptor beta chains from a single sample sequenced in a study of blood T cells in healthy people across ages. Primed by a sample-barcoded 5' primer and a J-beta primer mix, a second PCR proceeded for roughly 6 to 12 cycles. A single record per CDR3 protein comes from TCRdb applying MiXCR to the 5' RACE reads. Of over 500,000 distinct CDR3 sequences in the sample, about 27% were seen once. This sample was shared with a second study, whose subject was T cells of mothers and their children.

The sequenced sample consisted of blood. The receptors here all came from a boy younger than 10 in good health.

The chain is built from TRBV7-9 and TRBJ2-1, with TRBD1 matching 8 bases. The germline CDR1 and CDR2 sequences are SEHNR and FQNEAQ (reference sequence). V shed 5 bases, J shed 8 bases, and the junction held 2 bases outside the gene matches. There are 12 residues in the CDR3. The CDR3 DNA follows: TGTGCCAGCAGCGACAGGGGTCATGAGCAGTTCTTC. Translation gives CASSDRGHEQFF.

Only a few counts were recorded for this clonotype. The V gene is TRBV20-1, the J gene TRBJ2-3, with TRBD2 matching 8 bases. Germline V gene data show CDR1 as DFQATT and CDR2 as SNEGSKA (reference sequence). The length of the CDR3 is 17 residues. Germline trimming cut 1 base from V and 2 bases from J; bases unmatched to any gene: 11. The CDR3 DNA reads as TGCAGTGCTAGAGGAGTGGCTAGCGGGCCCCTCACAGATACGCAGTATTTT. Encoded protein: CSARGVASGPLTDTQYF.

CDR3 nucleotide sequence: TGTGCCAGCAGTGGTCAGGATGTCACCGGGGAGCTGTTTTTT. Its translation: CASSGQDVTGELFF. J is TRBJ2-2 and V is TRBV25-1; D remains unclear. Germline loops: CDR1 MGHDK, CDR2 SYGVNS. This CDR3 spans 14 amino acids. The germline V and J ends were trimmed by 4 bases and 4 bases, with 10 bases remaining between them.

This clonotype was seen a few times. The genes are TRBV6-5 and TRBJ2-5, with D perhaps matching TRBD1 or TRBD2 (5 bases each). The CDR3 is 14 residues long. The germline V gene encodes CDR1 MNHEY and CDR2 SVGAGI. The ends were cut back, 0 bases at V and 11 bases at J, with 16 bases in the middle. The CDR3 loop reads CASSYSRGRGEQYF. DNA for the CDR3: TGTGCCAGCAGTTACTCGAGGGGCAGAGGGGAGCAGTACTTC.

V and J are TRBV25-1 and TRBJ2-3; D is possibly TRBD2 (7 bases). Germline loops: CDR1 MGHDK, CDR2 SYGVNS. This CDR3 is built from 17 residues. V lost 3 bases to trimming and J lost 5 bases, with 21 bases between them. CDR3 sequence: CASSDPAKGGAGDTQYF. CDR3 bases: TGTGCCAGCAGTGATCCGGCTAAGGGGGGGGCTGGAGATACGCAGTATTTT.